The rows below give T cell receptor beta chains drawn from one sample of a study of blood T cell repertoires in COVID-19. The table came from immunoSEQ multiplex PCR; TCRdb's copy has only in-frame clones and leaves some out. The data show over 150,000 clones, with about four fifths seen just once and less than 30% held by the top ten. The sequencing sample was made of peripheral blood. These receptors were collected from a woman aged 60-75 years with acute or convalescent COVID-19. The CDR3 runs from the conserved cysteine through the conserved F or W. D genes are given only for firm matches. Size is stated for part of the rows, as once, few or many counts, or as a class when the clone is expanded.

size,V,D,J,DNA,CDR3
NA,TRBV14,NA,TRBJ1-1,TGTGCCAGCAGCCAAGTGGGGGGGTTACAAGACAGACGAAAGACTGAAGCTTTCTTT,CASSQVGGLQDRRKTEAFF
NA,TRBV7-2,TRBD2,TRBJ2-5,TGTGCCAGCAGCTTAGTCAGGACTAGCCCTCAGACCCAGTACTTC,CASSLVRTSPQTQYF
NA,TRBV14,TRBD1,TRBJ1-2,TGTGCCAGCAGCCCGGTGGACAGGCCCGACTATGGCTACACCTTC,CASSPVDRPDYGYTF
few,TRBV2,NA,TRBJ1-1,TGTGCCAGCAGCCCCGACATCAGGGCGGGGACTGAAGCTTTCTTT,CASSPDIRAGTEAFF
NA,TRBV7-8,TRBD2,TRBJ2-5,TGTGCCAGCAGCTTAGAGCGGGGAACAGTCCAAGAGACCCAGTACTTC,CASSLERGTVQETQYF
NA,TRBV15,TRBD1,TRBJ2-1,TGTGCCACCTCTCGTGGCGTCGTTGGGACAGGGGGCGGGGGTGAGCAGTTCTTC,CATSRGVVGTGGGGEQFF
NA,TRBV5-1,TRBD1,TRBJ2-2,TGCGCCAGCTGTATAGGGACAGACTCTTTGGAAACCGGGGAGCTGTTTTTT,CASCIGTDSLETGELFF
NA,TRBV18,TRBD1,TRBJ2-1,TGTGCCAGCTCACGACAGGGGTACAATGAGCAGTTCTTC,CASSRQGYNEQFF
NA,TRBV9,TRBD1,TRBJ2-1,TGTGCCAGCAGCCAGGGGGACAGGACCTACAATGAGCAGTTCTTC,CASSQGDRTYNEQFF
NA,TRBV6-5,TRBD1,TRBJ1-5,TGTGCCAGCAGTCGACAGGGTGGAGGATTGGAGCCCCAGCATTTT,CASSRQGGGLEPQHF
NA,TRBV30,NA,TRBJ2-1,TGTGCCTGGAGTGGTCTAGGCCCCCAGAATACATACAATGAGCAGTTCTTC,CAWSGLGPQNTYNEQFF
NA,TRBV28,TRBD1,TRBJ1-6,TGTGCCAGCAGGGACAGGGGGTCACCCCTCCACTTT,CASRDRGSPLHF
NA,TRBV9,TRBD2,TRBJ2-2,TGTGCCAGCAGCGTAACTAGCGGGGGGACGGGCACCGGGGAGCTGTTTTTT,CASSVTSGGTGTGELFF
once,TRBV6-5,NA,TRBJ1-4,TGTGCCAGCAGTTACCAGGCAGGGTTTAATGAAAAACTGTTTTTT,CASSYQAGFNEKLFF
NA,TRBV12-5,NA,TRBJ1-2,TGTGCTAGTGGTTTGGCGACAGGAGAGGGCTACACCTTC,CASGLATGEGYTF
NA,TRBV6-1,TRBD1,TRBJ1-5,TGTGCCAGCAGTGAAGGGACAGGGGTCAATCAGCCCCAGCATTTT,CASSEGTGVNQPQHF
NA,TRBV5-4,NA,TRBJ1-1,TGTGCCAGCAGCTCCGCCGGGGCGGGGCAAAACACTGAAGCTTTCTTT,CASSSAGAGQNTEAFF
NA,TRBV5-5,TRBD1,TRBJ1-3,TGTGCCAGCAGCTCCGTCCTGGGACAGACAAACACCATATATTTT,CASSSVLGQTNTIYF
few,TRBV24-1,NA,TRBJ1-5,TGTGCCACCAGTGATCGGGATCAGCCCCAGCATTTT,CATSDRDQPQHF
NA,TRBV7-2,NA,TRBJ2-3,TGTGCCAGCGGTCGCGGAGCGAGCACAGATACGCAGTATTTT,CASGRGASTDTQYF
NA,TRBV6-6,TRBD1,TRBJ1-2,TGTGCCAGCAGTTACCTCCGAACAGGGGGCGATGGCTACACCTTC,CASSYLRTGGDGYTF
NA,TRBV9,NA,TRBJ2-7,TGTGCCAGCAGCGGACTATCCTACGAGCAGTACTTC,CASSGLSYEQYF
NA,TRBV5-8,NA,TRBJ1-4,TGTGCCAGCAGCCGGGGAACCCCGGGTGAAAAACTGTTTTTT,CASSRGTPGEKLFF
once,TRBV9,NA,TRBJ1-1,TGTGCCAGCAGCGTAGGAAACTCGGGGGACACTGAAGCTTTCTTT,CASSVGNSGDTEAFF
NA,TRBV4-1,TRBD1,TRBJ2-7,TGCGCCAGCAGCCCCCCACCCGGACAGGGGGCTGGCGAGCAGTACTTC,CASSPPPGQGAGEQYF
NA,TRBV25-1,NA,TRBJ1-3,TGTGCCAGCAGTGAGAGGCACTCTGGAAACACCATATATTTT,CASSERHSGNTIYF
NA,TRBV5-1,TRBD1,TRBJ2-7,TGCGCCAGCAGCTCCCGGAGACAGGGGGTATCATTAGGATCCTACGAGCAGTACTTC,CASSSRRQGVSLGSYEQYF
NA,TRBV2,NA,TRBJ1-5,TGTGCCAGCAGTGATGAGGGACTTAGCAATCAGCCCCAGCATTTT,CASSDEGLSNQPQHF
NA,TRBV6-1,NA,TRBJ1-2,TGTGCCAGCAGTGAAGCGACGGAGGATGGCTACACCTTC,CASSEATEDGYTF
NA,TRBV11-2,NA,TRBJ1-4,TGTGCCAGCAGCTTAGATATGGGGGCTGGCCCAACTAATGAAAAACTGTTTTTT,CASSLDMGAGPTNEKLFF
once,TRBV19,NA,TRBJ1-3,TGTGCCAGTGAGAGTTCTGGAAACACCATATATTTT,CASESSGNTIYF
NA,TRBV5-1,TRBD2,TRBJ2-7,TGCGCCAGCAGCTTGGTCGGGCGGGGGGTCTTCCCCCACGAGCAGTACTTC,CASSLVGRGVFPHEQYF
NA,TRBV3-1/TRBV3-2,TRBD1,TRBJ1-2,TGTGCCAGCAGCCAAGTCCTACGACAGGGTGGCTACACCTTC,CASSQVLRQGGYTF
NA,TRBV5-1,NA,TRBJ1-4,TGCGCCAGCAGCCGGGGGGTACCTGATAATGAAAAACTGTTTTTT,CASSRGVPDNEKLFF
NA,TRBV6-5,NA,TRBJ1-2,TGTGCCGCAATGGCAGGGGCTAACTATGGCTACACCTTC,CAAMAGANYGYTF
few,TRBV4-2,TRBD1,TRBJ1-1,TGTGCCAGCAGCCAATATCAGGGGGCGCGGAACACTGAAGCTTTCTTT,CASSQYQGARNTEAFF
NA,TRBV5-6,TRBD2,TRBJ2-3,TGTGCCAGCAGCTTTCAAAGGGGAGGGTATACAGATACGCAGTATTTT,CASSFQRGGYTDTQYF
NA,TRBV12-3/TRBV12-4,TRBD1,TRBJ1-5,TGTGCCAGCACTCGGGACAGGGTTCAGCCCCAGCATTTT,CASTRDRVQPQHF
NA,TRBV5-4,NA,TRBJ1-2,TGTGCCAGCAGCAGAGAGATAAGAGGCTACACCTTC,CASSREIRGYTF
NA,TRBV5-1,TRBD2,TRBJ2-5,TGCGCCAGTGGCGAGGGAGGGGCAGGGGAGACCCAGTACTTC,CASGEGGAGETQYF
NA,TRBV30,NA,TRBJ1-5,TGTGCCTGGGATGGGGCAGGGGGCAATCAGCCCCAGCATTTT,CAWDGAGGNQPQHF
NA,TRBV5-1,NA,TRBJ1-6,TGCGCCAGCAGCTTGGCCGGGGGCTATAATTCACCCCTCCACTTT,CASSLAGGYNSPLHF
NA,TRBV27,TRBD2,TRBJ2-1,TGTGCCAGCAGTTTAGGGGCTAGCGGGAATCCTCGGCTCAATGAGCAGTTCTTC,CASSLGASGNPRLNEQFF
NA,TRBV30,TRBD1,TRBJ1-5,TGTGCCTGGGACAGGGGGGGCAATCAGCCCCAGCATTTT,CAWDRGGNQPQHF
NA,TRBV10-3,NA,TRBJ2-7,TGTGCCATCAGTGAGGCTATGACTAGTAACTACGAGCAGTACTTC,CAISEAMTSNYEQYF
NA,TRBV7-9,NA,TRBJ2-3,TGTGCCAGCAGCCCCGTGGCGGGGAACACAGATACGCAGTATTTT,CASSPVAGNTDTQYF
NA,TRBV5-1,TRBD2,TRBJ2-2,TGCGCCAGCAGCCCCGGACTAGTGCCCGGGGAGCTGTTTTTT,CASSPGLVPGELFF
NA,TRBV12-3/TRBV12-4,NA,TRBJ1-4,TGTGCCAGCAGCCTGGGGGGAGATGAAAAACTGTTTTTT,CASSLGGDEKLFF
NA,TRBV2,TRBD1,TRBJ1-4,TGTGCCAGCAGTCGGGGACAGTATGAAAAACTGTTTTTT,CASSRGQYEKLFF
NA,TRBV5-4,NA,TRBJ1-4,TGTGCCAGCAGCTTGGGGGCTGCAACTAATGAAAAACTGTTTTTT,CASSLGAATNEKLFF